These 20 T cell receptor beta chains originate from one sample sequenced in a study of brain metastases from non-small cell lung cancer. Sequencing used immunoSEQ multiplex PCR; TCRdb keeps in-frame clones, though not all of them. The sample holds fewer than 15,000 clones, about 80% seen once. The sample consisted of primary lung tumor tissue. The receptors were sampled from a donor over 35 with non-small cell lung cancer.

The V and J genes are TRBV30 and TRBJ2-7; either TRBD1 or TRBD2 may supply D (6 bases each). The germline CDR1 and CDR2 sequences are GTSNPN and SVGIG (reference sequence). CDR3 length: 13 amino acids. Between the trimmed V and J ends, which lost 0 bases and 8 bases, there was a span of 14 bases. The CDR3 loop is CAWSVLEGGKQYF. Written as DNA, the CDR3 is TGTGCCTGGAGTGTATTAGAGGGGGGCAAGCAGTACTTC.

This clone was detected once. The V call is TRBV4-3, the J call TRBJ2-1, with 7 bases matching TRBD2. V was clipped by 0 bases and J by 2 bases; unmatched bases: 10. In germline, CDR1 is LGHNA, CDR2 YSLEER. The CDR3 has 18 amino acids. The CDR3, as DNA: TGCGCCAGCAGCCAAGAACCCAGTGGGCTAGCGGCCTACAATGAGCAGTTCTTC. Translation gives CASSQEPSGLAAYNEQFF.

The V gene is TRBV21-1, the J gene TRBJ2-3; the table's D call TRBD1 went unverified against the DNA. TRBV21-1 is marked as a pseudogene. CDR3 size: 17 residues. The CDR3 coding sequence is TGTGCCAGCAGCCTTAGACGACAGGGCGCTAGCACAGATACGCAGTATTTT. Translated, it gives CASSLRRQGASTDTQYF.

This chain uses TRBV5-4 with TRBJ1-1, with D perhaps matching TRBD1 (5 bases). With 4 bases removed from V and 1 base from J, the gap between germline ends came to 17 bases. The CDR3 has 16 amino acids. The germline CDR1 and CDR2 sequences are SGHNT and YYREEE (reference sequence). The CDR3 protein is CASSPGHRTSNTEAFF. CDR3 nucleotide sequence: TGTGCCAGCAGCCCAGGACACCGGACATCGAACACTGAAGCTTTCTTT.

The chain is built from TRBV5-8 and TRBJ2-2, with D perhaps TRBD1 or TRBD2 (5 bases each). Germline CDR1 is SGHTS and CDR2 is YDEGEE. The CDR3 runs 13 residues. With 5 bases removed from V and 5 bases from J, the gap between germline ends came to 10 bases. The CDR3, as DNA: TGTGCCAGCAGATCCTGGGGGACCGGGGAGCTGTTTTTT. Protein: CASRSWGTGELFF.

V is TRBV4-1 and J is TRBJ1-3, with 9 positions matching TRBD1. The germline gives CDR1 MGHRA, CDR2 YSYEKL. V lost 4 bases to trimming and J lost 2 bases; unmatched junction nucleotides: 6. This CDR3 has 16 residues. In nucleotides, the CDR3 is TGCGCCAGCAGCCTCGGGACAGGGAGCGCTGGAAACACCATATATTTT. It yields the protein CASSLGTGSAGNTIYF.

The chain couples TRBV9 to TRBJ2-5; D not resolved. This CDR3 has 13 amino acids. Germline V gene data show CDR1 as SGDLS and CDR2 as YYNGEE. V was pared by 3 bases and J by 2 bases, with 8 bases between. CDR3 nucleotides: TGTGCCAGCAGCGAGGGTCGGCAAGAGACCCAGTACTTC. Protein: CASSEGRQETQYF.

The chain links TRBV7-3 to TRBJ2-3; weak D call: TRBD1 (6 bases). Trimming removed 4 bases from V and 5 bases from J, with 16 bases in between. This CDR3 has 15 residues. CDR1 is SGHTA and CDR2 is FQGTGA in the germline V gene. Here the CDR3 reads CASSSTGLGRDTQYF. In nucleotides, the CDR3 is TGTGCCAGCAGCTCCACAGGGTTGGGTAGAGATACGCAGTATTTT.

The CDR3 is CASSPRFAGAIRSYNEQFF. In DNA, the CDR3 is TGTGCCAGCTCACCAAGGTTTGCGGGGGCTATTCGCTCCTACAATGAGCAGTTCTTC. The rearrangement uses TRBV18 and TRBJ2-1; a weak D match, TRBD2 (7 bases). This CDR3 contains 19 residues. Between the trimmed V and J ends, which lost 2 bases and 0 bases, there was a span of 20 bases. Germline CDR1 and CDR2: KGHSH and LQKENI.

This chain links TRBV27 with TRBJ1-1; D uncertain. Germline CDR1 is MNHEY and CDR2 is SMNVEV (reference sequence). The CDR3 is 13 amino acids. V lost 7 bases to trimming and J lost 1 base, with 10 bases between them. The CDR3 sequence is CASKRAGNTEAFF. The CDR3, as DNA: TGTGCCAGCAAACGGGCGGGGAACACTGAAGCTTTCTTT.

This rearrangement joins TRBV2 to TRBJ1-1, with D unclear. V lost 6 bases and J lost 0, with 8 bases in between. Germline V lookup: CDR1 SNHLY, CDR2 FYNNEI. The CDR3 totals 13 residues. The DNA of the CDR3 is TGTGCCAGCAGCGCATCATTGAACACTGAAGCTTTCTTT. Translating gives CASSASLNTEAFF.

The chain links TRBV6-5 to TRBJ1-2; 9 bases align to TRBD1. Per germline, CDR1 MNHEY and CDR2 SVGAGI. V shed 6 bases, J shed 7 bases, and the junction held 6 bases outside the gene matches. CDR3 length: 13 amino acids. The CDR3 loop is CASSADRGSGYTF. In nucleotides, the CDR3 is TGTGCCAGCAGCGCGGACAGGGGCAGTGGCTACACCTTC.

The chain joins TRBV4-3 to TRBJ2-7; TRBD2 agrees at 10 bases. The CDR3 sequence is 17 residues long. The V gene's germline CDR1 is LGHNA and CDR2 YSLEER. V lost 1 base, J lost 4 bases, and 10 bases stayed unmatched. CDR3 nucleotide sequence: TGCGCCAGCAGCCAAGGGATAGCGGGGGGCCGGGGGTACGAGCAGTACTTC. Protein sequence: CASSQGIAGGRGYEQYF.

The J gene is TRBJ2-3, the V gene TRBV14; 11 positions match TRBD2. J gave up 2 bases and V 4 bases, and 2 bases lay outside the gene matches. This CDR3 has 15 amino acids. CDR1 is SGHDN and CDR2 is FVKESK in the germline V gene. CDR3 in amino acids: CASSRLAGYTDTQYF. CDR3 DNA sequence: TGTGCCAGCAGCCGACTAGCGGGATACACAGATACGCAGTATTTT.

V and J are TRBV6-5 and TRBJ1-6; no clear D. CDR1 and CDR2 from the germline V gene are MNHEY and SVGAGI. The CDR3 has 15 residues. The germline V and J ends were trimmed by 6 bases and 15 bases, with 24 bases remaining between them. CDR3 region: CASRTTSSRNSGLHF. The CDR3 DNA sequence: TGTGCCAGCAGGACAACAAGCTCTCGTAATTCAGGCCTCCACTTT.

The chain carries TRBV4-2 and TRBJ2-3; 8 bases fit TRBD1. From germline, CDR1 is LGHNA and CDR2 YNFKEQ. The CDR3 sequence is 17 residues long. V lost 3 bases and J lost 0; bases outside the gene matches: 8. In DNA, the CDR3 is TGTGCCAGCAGCCAGGGCAGGACAGGGCGAAGCACAGATACGCAGTATTTT. Translated: CASSQGRTGRSTDTQYF.

V is TRBV19 and J is TRBJ2-3; TRBD2 agrees at 10 bases. Germline CDR1 and CDR2: LNHDA and SQIVND (reference sequence). Trimming cost V 6 bases and J 2 bases; bases outside gene matches: 2. This CDR3 is built from 14 residues. CDR3 loop: CASSLAGATDTQYF. Written as DNA, the CDR3 is TGTGCCAGTAGCCTAGCGGGGGCCACAGATACGCAGTATTTT.

The rearrangement joins TRBV7-2 to TRBJ1-3; TRBD1 might be the D (6 bases). CDR1 is SGHTA and CDR2 is FQGNSA in the germline V gene. The V and J ends lost 4 bases and 2 bases respectively, with 12 bases between them. The CDR3 runs 15 residues. The CDR3 sequence is CASSSGGQTGNTIYF. In nucleotides, the CDR3 is TGTGCCAGCAGCTCCGGGGGCCAAACTGGAAACACCATATATTTT.

The rearrangement joins TRBV7-3 to TRBJ1-1; D is unclear. The length of the CDR3 is 14 residues. V lost 2 bases and J lost 0, with 7 bases in between. The germline V gene has CDR1 SGHTA and CDR2 FQGTGA. CDR3: CASSLGDMNTEAFF. In DNA, the CDR3 is TGTGCCAGCAGCTTAGGAGATATGAACACTGAAGCTTTCTTT.

V usage is TRBV30 and J usage is TRBJ1-5; D might be TRBD1 (5 bases). Between the trimmed V and J ends, which lost 3 bases and 2 bases, there was a span of 14 bases. Germline loops: CDR1 GTSNPN, CDR2 SVGIG (reference sequence). CDR3 length: 15 residues. The CDR3, as DNA: TGTGCCTGGAGCGAGCAAGGGACGCGCAATCAGCCCCAGCATTTT. Its translation: CAWSEQGTRNQPQHF.